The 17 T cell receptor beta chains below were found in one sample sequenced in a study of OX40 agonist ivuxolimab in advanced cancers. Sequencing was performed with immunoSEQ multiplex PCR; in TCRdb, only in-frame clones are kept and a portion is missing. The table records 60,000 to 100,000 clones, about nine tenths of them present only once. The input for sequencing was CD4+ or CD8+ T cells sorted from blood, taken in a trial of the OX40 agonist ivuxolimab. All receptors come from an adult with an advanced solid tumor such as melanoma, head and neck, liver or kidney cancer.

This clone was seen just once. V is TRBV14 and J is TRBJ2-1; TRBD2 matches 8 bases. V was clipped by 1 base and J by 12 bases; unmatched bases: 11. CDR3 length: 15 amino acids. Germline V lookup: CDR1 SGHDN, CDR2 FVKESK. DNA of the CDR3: TGTGCCAGCAGCCAAGTAGGGGGGACTAGTTTAGGGCAGTTCTTC. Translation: CASSQVGGTSLGQFF.

The CDR3 nucleotides are TGTGCCAGCACGGGACAGGGGTACGAGCAGTACTTC. It encodes CASTGQGYEQYF. The chain links TRBV28 to TRBJ2-7, with 10 positions matching TRBD1. The CDR3 totals 12 residues. Germline V gene sequence: CDR1 MDHEN, CDR2 SYDVKM. The V gene end was trimmed by 7 bases and the J gene end by 4 bases; junction bases not matched to a gene: 1.

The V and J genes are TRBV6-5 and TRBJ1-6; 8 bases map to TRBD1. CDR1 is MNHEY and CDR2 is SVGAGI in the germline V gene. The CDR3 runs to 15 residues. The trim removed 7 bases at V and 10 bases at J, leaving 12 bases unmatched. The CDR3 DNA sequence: TGTGCCAGCACCCTTTCGGGACAGGTCCAATCACCCCTCCACTTT. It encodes CASTLSGQVQSPLHF.

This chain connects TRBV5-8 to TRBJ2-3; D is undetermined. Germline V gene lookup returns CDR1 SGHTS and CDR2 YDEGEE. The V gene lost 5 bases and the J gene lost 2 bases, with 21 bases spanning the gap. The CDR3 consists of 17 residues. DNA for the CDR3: TGTGCCAGCAGTTCCCTCGGGCGCGACCACCCCACAGATACGCAGTATTTT. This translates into CASSSLGRDHPTDTQYF.

Written as DNA, the CDR3 is TGTGCCAGAAGCTGCCGGGACAGGGGGCATGAGACCCAGTACTTC. Its protein product is CARSCRDRGHETQYF. The chain combines TRBV5-3 with TRBJ2-5; 12 bases map to TRBD1. TRBV5-3 is annotated as an ORF whose role is uncertain. Unmatched junction bases numbered 5, after V lost 3 bases and J lost 5 bases. The CDR3 has 15 residues.

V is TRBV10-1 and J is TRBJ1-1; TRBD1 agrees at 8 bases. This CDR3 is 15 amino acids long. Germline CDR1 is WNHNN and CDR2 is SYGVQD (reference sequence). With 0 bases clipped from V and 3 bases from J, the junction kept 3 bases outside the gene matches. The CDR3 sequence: CASSESPGGHTEAFF. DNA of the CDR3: TGCGCCAGCAGTGAGTCCCCAGGGGGCCACACTGAAGCTTTCTTT.

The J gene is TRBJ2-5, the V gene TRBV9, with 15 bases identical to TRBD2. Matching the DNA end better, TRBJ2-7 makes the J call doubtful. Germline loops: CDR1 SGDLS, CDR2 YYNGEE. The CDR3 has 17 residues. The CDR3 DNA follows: TGTGCCAGCAGCGACCGACCGGGACTAGCGGGGGGCTACGAGCAGTACTTC. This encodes CASSDRPGLAGGYEQYF.

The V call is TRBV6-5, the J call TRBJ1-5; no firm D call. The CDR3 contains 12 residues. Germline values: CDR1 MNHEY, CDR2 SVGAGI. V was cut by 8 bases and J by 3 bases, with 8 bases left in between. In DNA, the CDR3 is TGTGCCAGCGGAACTGCCAATCAGCCCCAGCATTTT. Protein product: CASGTANQPQHF.

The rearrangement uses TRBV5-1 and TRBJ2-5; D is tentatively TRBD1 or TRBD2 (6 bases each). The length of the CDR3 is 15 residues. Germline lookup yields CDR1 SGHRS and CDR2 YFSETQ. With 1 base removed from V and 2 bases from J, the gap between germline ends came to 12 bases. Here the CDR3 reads CASSLNRAGQETQYF. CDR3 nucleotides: TGCGCCAGCAGCTTGAACAGGGCGGGACAAGAGACCCAGTACTTC.

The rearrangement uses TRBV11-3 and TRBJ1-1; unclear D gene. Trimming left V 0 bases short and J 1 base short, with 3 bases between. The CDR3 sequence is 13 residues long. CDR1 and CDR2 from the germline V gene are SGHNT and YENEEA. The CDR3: CASSLEWNTEAFF. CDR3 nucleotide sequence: TGTGCCAGCAGCTTAGAGTGGAACACTGAAGCTTTCTTT.

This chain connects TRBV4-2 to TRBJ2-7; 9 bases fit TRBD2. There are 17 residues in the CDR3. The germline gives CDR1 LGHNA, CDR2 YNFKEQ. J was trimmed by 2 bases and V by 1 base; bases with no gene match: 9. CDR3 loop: CASSQGRFLAGAYEQYF. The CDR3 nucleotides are TGTGCCAGCAGCCAAGGACGATTTTTAGCGGGAGCCTACGAGCAGTACTTC.

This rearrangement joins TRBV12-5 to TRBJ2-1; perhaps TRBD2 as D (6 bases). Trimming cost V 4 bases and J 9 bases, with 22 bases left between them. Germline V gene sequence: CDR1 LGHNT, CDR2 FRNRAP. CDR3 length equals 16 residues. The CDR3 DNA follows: TGTGCTAGTGGTTCCCGACCGGGACTTCAGAGTGGTGAGCAGTTCTTC. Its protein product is CASGSRPGLQSGEQFF.

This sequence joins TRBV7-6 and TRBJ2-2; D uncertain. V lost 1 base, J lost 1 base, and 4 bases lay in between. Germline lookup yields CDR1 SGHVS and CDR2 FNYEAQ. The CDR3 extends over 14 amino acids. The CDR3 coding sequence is TGTGCCAGCAGCTTAGTGGAGAACACCGGGGAGCTGTTTTTT. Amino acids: CASSLVENTGELFF.

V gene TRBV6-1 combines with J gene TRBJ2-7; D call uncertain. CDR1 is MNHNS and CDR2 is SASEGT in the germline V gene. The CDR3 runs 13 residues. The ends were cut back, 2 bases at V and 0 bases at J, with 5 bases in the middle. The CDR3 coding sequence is TGTGCCAGCAGTGAAAACAGCTCCTACGAGCAGTACTTC. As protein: CASSENSSYEQYF.

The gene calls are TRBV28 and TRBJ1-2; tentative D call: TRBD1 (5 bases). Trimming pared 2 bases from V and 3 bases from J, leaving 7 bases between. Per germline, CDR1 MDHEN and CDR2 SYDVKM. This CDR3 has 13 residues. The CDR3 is CASSLQGDYGYTF. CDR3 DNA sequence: TGTGCCAGCAGTTTACAAGGGGACTATGGCTACACCTTC.

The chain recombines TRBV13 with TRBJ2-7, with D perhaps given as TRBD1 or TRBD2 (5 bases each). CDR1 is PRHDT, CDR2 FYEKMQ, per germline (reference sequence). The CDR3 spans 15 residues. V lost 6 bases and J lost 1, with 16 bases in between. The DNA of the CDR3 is TGTGCCAGCAGACACCGGGACCAAAAATCCTACGAGCAGTACTTC. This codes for CASRHRDQKSYEQYF.

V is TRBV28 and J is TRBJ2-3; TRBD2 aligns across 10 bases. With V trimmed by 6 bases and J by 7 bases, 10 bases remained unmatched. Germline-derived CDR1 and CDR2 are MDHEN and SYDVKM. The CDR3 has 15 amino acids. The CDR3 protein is CASRIAGGPTNTQYF. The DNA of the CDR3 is TGTGCCAGCAGGATAGCGGGAGGCCCCACGAATACGCAGTATTTT.